This passage covers 15 T cell receptor beta chains from one sample sequenced in a study of blood T cell repertoires in COVID-19. Using immunoSEQ multiplex PCR, the repertoire was profiled, and TCRdb retains in-frame clones only, with some absent. This table has about 670,000 clones, 85% to 90% appearing once. Sequences were obtained from peripheral blood. Receptors originate from a woman aged 18-35 years with acute or convalescent COVID-19.

The V call is TRBV7-2, the J call TRBJ2-7, with D hard to call. The germline gives CDR1 SGHTA, CDR2 FQGNSA. The V gene lost 1 base and the J gene lost 3 bases, with 7 bases spanning the gap. This CDR3 is built from 13 residues. The CDR3 reads CASSLVQNYEQYF. In DNA form, the CDR3 reads TGTGCCAGCAGCTTAGTACAGAACTACGAGCAGTACTTC.

DNA for the CDR3: TGTGCCAGTAGTATGTGGGGAGCCCCTAGCAATCAGCCCCAGCATTTT. Protein product: CASSMWGAPSNQPQHF. The chain joins TRBV19 to TRBJ1-5; D remains unclear. The CDR3 length is 16 residues. In germline, CDR1 is LNHDA, CDR2 SQIVND (reference sequence). The V gene lost 3 bases and the J gene lost 0 bases, with 12 bases spanning the gap.

The rearrangement joins TRBV15 to TRBJ1-3; 7 bases align to TRBD1. Trimming removed 0 bases from V and 0 bases from J; junction bases left unmatched: 17. Germline lookup yields CDR1 LNHNV and CDR2 YYDKDF (reference sequence). This CDR3 comprises 21 residues. Here the CDR3 DNA reads TGTGCCACCAGCAGAGATGTTCCCGACCTGGGGACAGCCCTCTCTGGAAACACCATATATTTT. Protein product: CATSRDVPDLGTALSGNTIYF. The whole variable domain, remainder taken from reference TRBV15 and TRBJ1-3, is DAMVIQNPRYQVTQFGKPVTLSCSQTLNHNVMYWYQQKSSQAPKLLFHYYDKDFNNEADTPDNFQSRRPNTSFCFLDIRSPGLGDTAMYLCATSRDVPDLGTALSGNTIYFGEGSWLTVV.

The chain recombines TRBV19 with TRBJ2-5; D perhaps matches TRBD1 (6 bases). The CDR3 has 13 amino acids. Between the trimmed V and J ends, which lost 6 bases and 5 bases, there was a span of 13 bases. Germline values: CDR1 LNHDA, CDR2 SQIVND (reference sequence). This CDR3 is CASSSTGFETQYF. Here the CDR3 DNA reads TGTGCCAGTAGCTCAACAGGGTTCGAGACCCAGTACTTC.

The chain is built from TRBV5-1 and TRBJ1-1; D not certain. The CDR3 covers 16 residues. The germline V gene encodes CDR1 SGHRS and CDR2 YFSETQ. V lost 1 base to trimming and J lost 4 bases, with 17 bases between them. The DNA of the CDR3 is TGCGCCAGCAGCTTGTACACAGATGGCTTGGGCACTGAAGCTTTCTTT. Protein sequence: CASSLYTDGLGTEAFF. Full variable domain (remainder filled in from reference TRBV5-1 and TRBJ1-1): KAGVTQTPRYLIKTRGQQVTLSCSPISGHRSVSWYQQTPGQGLQFLFEYFSETQRNKGNFPGRFSGRQFSNSRSEMNVSTLELGDSALYLCASSLYTDGLGTEAFFGQGTRLTVV.

The chain employs TRBV18 and TRBJ2-1; the D is unclear. Trimming stripped 3 bases from V and 5 bases from J, with 11 bases between. CDR3 length equals 14 residues. CDR1 is KGHSH, CDR2 LQKENI, per germline. The CDR3 loop is CASSPTNANNEQFF. CDR3 sequence (DNA): TGTGCCAGCTCACCGACAAACGCAAACAATGAGCAGTTCTTC.

Written as DNA, the CDR3 is TGTGCCAGTAGTATAGTCACAGGAAGGACTGAAGCTTTCTTT. It translates to CASSIVTGRTEAFF. J is TRBJ1-1 and V is TRBV19, with a tentative D call TRBD1 (5 bases). V shed 1 base and J shed 5 bases, with 11 bases lying between them. The germline CDR1 and CDR2 sequences are LNHDA and SQIVND (reference sequence). The CDR3 runs to 14 residues.

The chain employs TRBV5-1 and TRBJ1-2; TRBD1 aligns across 9 bases. CDR1 and CDR2 (germline): SGHRS, YFSETQ. V lost 5 bases and J lost 4; bases outside the gene matches: 6. CDR3 length: 14 residues. CDR3 sequence: CASSQQGAGYGYTF. Written as DNA, the CDR3 is TGCGCCAGCAGTCAACAGGGGGCTGGCTATGGCTACACCTTC.

This rearrangement joins TRBV1 to TRBJ1-2. TRBV1 is a listed pseudogene. CDR3 length: 17 residues. In DNA form, the CDR3 reads TGCACCAGCAGCCGTCTCCCACGGGGGGCGAAGGACTATGGCTACACCTTC. Protein product: CTSSRLPRGAKDYGYTF.

CDR3 bases: TGTGCCTGGAGGCAGGGGGGCGACTCACCCCTCCACTTT. It is translated as CAWRQGGDSPLHF. The chain combines TRBV30 with TRBJ1-6, with 7 bases fitting TRBD1. This CDR3 contains 13 residues. Germline-derived CDR1 and CDR2 are GTSNPN and SVGIG (reference sequence). V shed 3 bases and J 10 bases; nucleotides not matched to a gene: 6.

The chain employs TRBV2 and TRBJ2-3; D gene unclear. The CDR3 has 16 amino acids. Trimming pared 4 bases from V and 0 bases from J, leaving 14 bases between. Germline V gives CDR1 SNHLY, CDR2 FYNNEI. The CDR3 nucleotides read TGTGCCAGCAGTGTCCGCGGCGATTCTAGCACAGATACGCAGTATTTT. Translated, it gives CASSVRGDSSTDTQYF.

The V and J genes are TRBV4-2 and TRBJ2-7; D might be TRBD1 (6 bases). CDR1 is LGHNA and CDR2 is YNFKEQ in the germline V gene. This CDR3 spans 16 amino acids. V lost 3 bases and J lost 6, with 21 bases in between. The CDR3 loop reads CASSHPGDLGGPEQYF. CDR3 sequence (DNA): TGTGCCAGCAGCCACCCCGGGGACCTAGGGGGACCCGAGCAGTACTTC.

This chain joins TRBV5-1 and TRBJ1-1, with D perhaps TRBD1 (6 bases). CDR1 is SGHRS and CDR2 is YFSETQ in the germline V gene. V was shortened by 0 bases and J by 11 bases, with 17 bases between the two germline ends. This CDR3 has 14 amino acids. DNA for the CDR3: TGCGCCAGCAGCTTGGTCCCGTTTGGACAGATCGCTTTCTTT. It translates to CASSLVPFGQIAFF.

This sequence joins TRBV11-2 and TRBJ2-3; TRBD2 matches at 7 bases. Losses at the gene ends were 2 bases for V and 6 bases for J; bases not matched to a gene: 11. Germline CDR1 reads SGHAT; CDR2 reads FQNNGV. This CDR3 comprises 16 residues. The CDR3 DNA sequence: TGTGCCAGCAGCTTATACTCCGGGGGGTTGGGCGATACGCAGTATTTT. Protein sequence: CASSLYSGGLGDTQYF.

J is TRBJ1-2 and V is TRBV29-1; 8 nucleotides match TRBD1. V shed 6 bases and J 5 bases; nucleotides not matched to a gene: 8. Germline assignment: CDR1 SQVTM and CDR2 ANQGSEA. There are 13 residues in the CDR3. The CDR3 region is CSVETGTGYGYTF. CDR3 nucleotide sequence: TGCAGCGTCGAGACCGGGACAGGTTATGGCTACACCTTC.